Shown below are 20 T cell receptor beta chains from a single sample sequenced in a study of T-cell memory formation after mild COVID-19 (dated by TCRdb to 2020 to 2023). Receptor libraries were prepared by 5' RACE. For sequencing, an Illumina NovaSeq 6000 was employed. The public sequencing data were trimmed at Q25 with fastp and processed into clonotypes with MiXCR by TCRdb, which kept only in-frame beta chains. Merged by CDR3 protein, the rows form single entries marked with the most common genes and DNA. The sample yields 300,000 to 400,000 distinct CDR3 sequences; approximately 16% were counted once. Of the sample, under 25% is held by the ten largest clones. Sequencing was performed on PBMCs or a T cell subset sorted from them (not recorded which). The receptors derive from a young man who had mild COVID-19 (a few samples of this study predate the infection). The sample titles of this study are shuffled in the database, so cell type and time point are left out; the donor was told from shared clones.

This clonotype has a count of ten or more. The V gene is TRBV7-2, the J gene TRBJ2-5; D is perhaps TRBD1 or TRBD2 (6 bases each). CDR3 length equals 15 residues. The germline gives CDR1 SGHTA, CDR2 FQGNSA. V was cut by 4 bases and J by 5 bases, with 17 bases left in between. This chain's CDR3 is CASSWRQEGRETQYF. The CDR3 DNA reads as TGTGCCAGCAGCTGGAGACAGGAGGGGAGGGAGACCCAGTACTTC.

The sample holds a few counts of this clonotype. This sequence joins TRBV27 and TRBJ1-5; D is undetermined. V was pared by 3 bases and J by 0 bases, with 6 bases between. The CDR3 runs to 14 residues. Germline loops: CDR1 MNHEY, CDR2 SMNVEV (reference sequence). This CDR3 reads CASSFSYSNQPQHF. The CDR3 nucleotides read TGTGCCAGCAGTTTTTCTTATAGCAATCAGCCCCAGCATTTT.

This clonotype was seen repeatedly, ten times or more. The chain employs TRBV7-2 and TRBJ2-1, with TRBD1 matching 8 bases. The trim removed 2 bases at V and 9 bases at J, leaving 6 bases unmatched. The CDR3 runs 14 residues. Per the germline V gene, CDR1 is SGHTA and CDR2 is FQGNSA. CDR3 nucleotide sequence: TGTGCCAGCAGCTTAATCCAGGGGGCGGGTGAGCAGTTCTTC. It encodes CASSLIQGAGEQFF.

The V and J genes are TRBV12-3 or TRBV12-4 and TRBJ2-1; 7 bases align to TRBD1. V shed 4 bases and J 9 bases; nucleotides not matched to a gene: 9. The CDR3 sequence is 14 residues long. CDR3 sequence: CASSSWSSGGEQFF. DNA for the CDR3: TGTGCCAGCAGTTCCTGGAGTTCAGGGGGTGAGCAGTTCTTC.

The rearrangement uses TRBV7-9 and TRBJ1-4; TRBD1 might be the D (5 bases). The germline V gene has CDR1 SEHNR and CDR2 FQNEAQ (reference sequence). The ends were cut back, 5 bases at V and 4 bases at J, with 11 bases in the middle. The CDR3 covers 14 residues. The CDR3, as DNA: TGTGCCAGCAGCCCCACTGGGGGTAATGAAAAACTGTTTTTT. This sequence encodes CASSPTGGNEKLFF.

J is TRBJ2-7 and V is TRBV28, with D unresolved. The germline V gene has CDR1 MDHEN and CDR2 SYDVKM. V was pared by 5 bases and J by 0 bases, with 8 bases between. This CDR3 region has 13 residues. CDR3 residues: CASSGILSYEQYV. As DNA, the CDR3 is TGTGCCAGCAGTGGGATCCTCTCCTACGAGCAGTACGTC.

This clonotype has more than one count but fewer than ten. V and J are TRBV5-1 and TRBJ1-1; D is unclear. V was clipped by 0 bases and J by 5 bases, with 8 bases between them. The CDR3 is made up of 13 amino acids. CDR1 and CDR2 (germline): SGHRS, YFSETQ. The CDR3 is CASSLDRKTEAFF. CDR3 sequence (DNA): TGCGCCAGCAGCTTGGACAGAAAAACTGAAGCTTTCTTT. The full variable domain, rest sourced from reference TRBV5-1 and TRBJ1-1, is KAGVTQTPRYLIKTRGQQVTLSCSPISGHRSVSWYQQTPGQGLQFLFEYFSETQRNKGNFPGRFSGRQFSNSRSEMNVSTLELGDSALYLCASSLDRKTEAFFGQGTRLTVV.

This clonotype was observed a handful of times. The rearrangement uses TRBV6-2 or TRBV6-3 and TRBJ2-7; D is unresolved. This CDR3 contains 13 residues. V was shortened by 2 bases and J by 0 bases, with 5 bases between the two germline ends. The germline V gene has CDR1 MNHEY and CDR2 SVGEGT. CDR3 DNA: TGTGCCAGCAGTTACGTCCTCTCCTACGAGCAGTACTTC. This translates into CASSYVLSYEQYF.

The V and J genes are TRBV27 and TRBJ1-2, with 10 bases that match TRBD1. J gave up 4 bases and V 4 bases, and 6 bases lay outside the gene matches. The germline gives CDR1 MNHEY, CDR2 SMNVEV (reference sequence). There are 15 residues in the CDR3. The CDR3 loop reads CASSSSTGGSYGYTF. The CDR3 nucleotides read TGTGCCAGCAGTTCCTCGACAGGGGGCAGCTATGGCTACACCTTC.

This clonotype showed up just a few times. The chain carries TRBV4-3 and TRBJ2-1; 11 bases fit TRBD2. Germline trimming cut 1 base from V and 8 bases from J; bases unmatched to any gene: 4. From germline, CDR1 is LGHNA and CDR2 YSLEER. The CDR3 extends over 15 amino acids. CDR3 DNA sequence: TGCGCCAGCAGCCAAGGTACTAGCGGGGGCGATGAGCAGTTCTTC. This translates into CASSQGTSGGDEQFF.

This clonotype occurred once. The V and J genes are TRBV15 and TRBJ1-2, with D possibly TRBD1 on 5 matching bases. This CDR3 is 12 amino acids long. With 5 bases removed from V and 5 bases from J, the gap between germline ends came to 9 bases. Germline CDR1 reads LNHNV; CDR2 reads YYDKDF (reference sequence). DNA for the CDR3: TGTGCCACCAGCCTCCCAGGGTATGGCTACACCTTC. Its protein product is CATSLPGYGYTF.

The chain recombines TRBV27 with TRBJ1-5; D gene unclear. V lost 8 bases and J 7 bases, leaving 21 bases between the germline ends. This CDR3 is built from 15 residues. Germline CDR1 and CDR2: MNHEY and SMNVEV (reference sequence). The CDR3 is CASRALTGRGQPQHF. DNA of the CDR3: TGTGCCAGCCGGGCCCTTACCGGGAGAGGGCAGCCCCAGCATTTT.

This clonotype came up a few times. DNA for the CDR3: TGTGCCACCAGTGGTCGCAGGGGGACGAACACCGGGGAGCTGTTTTTT. Translated: CATSGRRGTNTGELFF. The chain joins TRBV24-1 to TRBJ2-2; 7 positions agree with TRBD1. CDR1 and CDR2 from the germline V gene are KGHDR and SFDVKD. J was trimmed by 0 bases and V by 5 bases; bases with no gene match: 5. The CDR3 consists of 16 residues.

This clonotype has just a few counts. The chain carries TRBV7-9 and TRBJ2-1; the D is unclear. The germline V gene encodes CDR1 SEHNR and CDR2 FQNEAQ (reference sequence). This CDR3 has 14 residues. V gave up 1 base and J gave up 3 bases, with 7 bases separating them. CDR3 residues: CASSLVGLYNEQFF. The CDR3 DNA reads as TGTGCCAGCAGCTTAGTGGGTCTCTACAATGAGCAGTTCTTC.

J is TRBJ2-2 and V is TRBV7-2, with 11 bases fitting TRBD1. CDR1 is SGHTA, CDR2 FQGNSA, per germline. The trim removed 6 bases at V and 3 bases at J, leaving 12 bases unmatched. The CDR3 runs 18 residues. CDR3 coding DNA: TGTGCCAGCAGTTGGTCCCGCCCGGGACAGGGGGACACCGGGGAGCTGTTTTTT. Encoded protein: CASSWSRPGQGDTGELFF. Full variable domain (missing parts from reference TRBV7-2 and TRBJ2-2): GAGVSQSPSNKVTEKGKDVELRCDPISGHTALYWYRQSLGQGLEFLIYFQGNSAPDKSGLPSDRFSAERTGGSVSTLTIQRTQQEDSAVYLCASSWSRPGQGDTGELFFGEGSRLTVL.

This chain connects TRBV18 to TRBJ2-1; D is undetermined. CDR3 length: 16 residues. V was clipped by 3 bases and J by 0 bases, with 12 bases between them. Germline loops: CDR1 KGHSH, CDR2 LQKENI. The CDR3 region has the DNA TGTGCCAGCTCACCGCTTGACATGGCCTCCTACAATGAGCAGTTCTTC. Amino acid sequence: CASSPLDMASYNEQFF.

This clonotype was seen ten or more times. This rearrangement joins TRBV6-2 or TRBV6-3 to TRBJ2-1, with D tentatively TRBD2 (5 bases). Germline CDR1 and CDR2: MNHEY and SVGEGT. CDR3 length: 16 amino acids. Trimming shortened V by 0 bases and J by 4 bases, and 13 bases separated the two germline ends. The DNA of the CDR3 is TGTGCCAGCAGTTACTCGTTGGAGAGGGAATACAATGAGCAGTTCTTC. Its translation is CASSYSLEREYNEQFF.

This clonotype was observed many times. This chain joins TRBV12-3 or TRBV12-4 and TRBJ1-5; D uncertain. This CDR3 region has 13 residues. V gave up 5 bases and J gave up 5 bases, with 10 bases separating them. CDR3 sequence reads: CASSVDLDQPQHF. CDR3 coding DNA: TGTGCCAGCAGTGTCGACCTCGATCAGCCCCAGCATTTT.

The V gene is TRBV2, the J gene TRBJ1-3; D is undetermined. V shed 8 bases and J shed 3 bases, with 14 bases lying between them. The CDR3 covers 14 residues. Germline V lookup: CDR1 SNHLY, CDR2 FYNNEI. The CDR3 DNA reads TGTGCCAGCGGCAACCGGCCGGATGGAAACACCATATATTTT. Its translation is CASGNRPDGNTIYF.

This clonotype was recorded a few times. Here the CDR3 reads CASSPAGTSGTDTQYF. Here the CDR3 DNA reads TGCGCCAGCAGCCCGGCCGGGACTAGCGGCACAGATACGCAGTATTTT. J is TRBJ2-3 and V is TRBV5-1; TRBD2 matches at 10 bases. CDR3 length equals 16 residues. J was trimmed by 1 base and V by 4 bases; bases with no gene match: 6. Germline lookup yields CDR1 SGHRS and CDR2 YFSETQ.